Listed here are 15 T cell receptor beta chains from one sample, sequenced in a study of cytomegalovirus exposure and HLA in healthy donors (dated by TCRdb to the late 2010s). Libraries were constructed by the immunoSEQ multiplex PCR assay. For the multiplex PCR, a mixture combining 60 forward primers for TCR Vbeta segments and 13 reverse primers for TCR Jbeta segments was used. TCRdb retrieved this table from immuneACCESS and kept in-frame rearrangements only. Not all clones are present; in checked studies, unresolved V genes account for under half, and no reason is known for the remainder. The sample has fewer than 250,000 clones on record, about 75% of them singletons. The ten largest clones take up under 2% of the sample. Sequencing input: PBMCs. These TCRs come from a young man in good health and CMV-seronegative.

V is TRBV4-3 and J is TRBJ2-1, with TRBD1 matching over 7 bases. Per the germline V gene, CDR1 is LGHNA and CDR2 is YSLEER. The trim removed 5 bases at V and 6 bases at J, leaving 4 bases unmatched. The CDR3 length is 13 residues. Here the CDR3 reads CASSSWTGNEQFF. CDR3 in DNA: TGCGCCAGCAGCAGCTGGACAGGCAATGAGCAGTTCTTC.

V and J are TRBV5-5 and TRBJ1-4; TRBD1 aligns across 7 bases. The germline V gene has CDR1 SGHKS and CDR2 YYEKEE (reference sequence). The CDR3 sequence is 14 residues long. J lost 4 bases, V lost 2 bases, and 2 bases had no gene match. The DNA for the CDR3 is TGTGCCAGCAGCTTCTCAGGGGGTAATGAAAAACTGTTTTTT. Translation: CASSFSGGNEKLFF.

V gene TRBV2 combines with J gene TRBJ2-2; D possibly corresponds to TRBD1 (7 bases). V was cut by 3 bases and J by 1 base, with 9 bases left in between. The CDR3 spans 15 residues. CDR1 is SNHLY, CDR2 FYNNEI, per germline. This chain's CDR3 is CASSEQGGNTGELFF. The CDR3 DNA follows: TGTGCCAGCAGTGAGCAGGGGGGGAACACCGGGGAGCTGTTTTTT.

This chain connects TRBV19 to TRBJ2-7; 8 positions agree with TRBD2. Germline CDR1 LNHDA, CDR2 SQIVND (reference sequence). With V trimmed by 9 bases and J by 3 bases, 4 bases remained unmatched. The CDR3 length is 12 residues. The CDR3 DNA is TGTGCCAGCGGGCTAGCGGGCTACGAGCAGTACTTC. Residues: CASGLAGYEQYF.

The J gene is TRBJ2-1, the V gene TRBV7-3, with a possible D match to TRBD1 (5 bases). V shed 5 bases and J shed 4 bases, with 18 bases lying between them. The CDR3 has 16 amino acids. The germline CDR1 and CDR2 sequences are SGHTA and FQGTGA. DNA for the CDR3: TGTGCCAGCAGCCCCTCGCCGCATGGGGCATACAATGAGCAGTTCTTC. As protein: CASSPSPHGAYNEQFF.

This chain uses TRBV7-3 with TRBJ2-1, with D unresolved. Germline assignment: CDR1 SGHTA and CDR2 FQGTGA. V lost 5 bases and J lost 3, with 8 bases in between. The length of the CDR3 is 13 residues. The CDR3 loop is CASSLDNYNEQFF. DNA for the CDR3: TGTGCCAGCAGCCTCGACAACTACAATGAGCAGTTCTTC.

V usage is TRBV5-4 and J usage is TRBJ2-6; D may be TRBD1 (6 bases). CDR1 SGHNT and CDR2 YYREEE come from the germline V gene (reference sequence). This CDR3 contains 14 residues. Trimming removed 4 bases at V and 13 bases at J, with 18 bases between. CDR3 bases: TGTGCCAGCAGCCCCGAGGGACACCTTGAAGTCCTGACTTTC. This encodes CASSPEGHLEVLTF. The full variable domain, completed using reference TRBV5-4 and TRBJ2-6, is ETGVTQSPTHLIKTRGQQVTLRCSSQSGHNTVSWYQQALGQGPQFIFQYYREEENGRGNFPPRFSGLQFPNYSSELNVNALELDDSALYLCASSPEGHLEVLTFGAGSRLTVL.

This clone has just one count. The rearrangement links TRBV4-3 to TRBJ2-1; D call uncertain. Trimming took 0 bases from V and 0 from J, leaving 6 bases between them. The CDR3 extends over 15 amino acids. CDR1 LGHNA and CDR2 YSLEER come from the germline V gene. The CDR3 bases are TGCGCCAGCAGCCAAGAGGCTAGCTCCTACAATGAGCAGTTCTTC. This encodes CASSQEASSYNEQFF.

The V call is TRBV4-2, the J call TRBJ2-7, with 9 bases aligning to TRBD1. CDR1 is LGHNA, CDR2 YNFKEQ, per germline. V lost 1 base, J lost 5 bases, and 12 bases stayed unmatched. CDR3 length equals 17 residues. The CDR3, as DNA: TGTGCCAGCAGCCAAGGTTACCGGGACAGGGTTTTCAACGAGCAGTACTTC. It is translated as CASSQGYRDRVFNEQYF.

The chain has TRBV10-3 and TRBJ2-2; TRBD2 is a possible D gene (5 bases). CDR1 is ENHRY and CDR2 is SYGVKD in the germline V gene. Trimming left V 0 bases short and J 5 bases short, with 10 bases between. The CDR3 has 15 amino acids. CDR3 nucleotides: TGTGCCATCAGTGAGTCGGACTTGAGGACCGGGGAGCTGTTTTTT. Residues: CAISESDLRTGELFF.

The rearrangement links TRBV5-1 to TRBJ2-1; possible D gene TRBD2, 6 bases. Trimming took 0 bases from V and 3 from J, leaving 13 bases between them. CDR1 SGHRS and CDR2 YFSETQ come from the germline V gene. This CDR3 region has 16 residues. CDR3 DNA sequence: TGCGCCAGCAGCTTGGGGTCCGGGAGTAGCTACAATGAGCAGTTCTTC. It encodes CASSLGSGSSYNEQFF. Using reference TRBV5-1 and TRBJ2-1 for the parts outside the CDR3, the full variable domain is KAGVTQTPRYLIKTRGQQVTLSCSPISGHRSVSWYQQTPGQGLQFLFEYFSETQRNKGNFPGRFSGRQFSNSRSEMNVSTLELGDSALYLCASSLGSGSSYNEQFFGPGTRLTVL.

The chain couples TRBV18 to TRBJ1-1; possible D gene TRBD1, 5 bases. The CDR3 is 15 amino acids. Germline V gene data show CDR1 as KGHSH and CDR2 as LQKENI. V was clipped by 3 bases and J by 1 base, with 12 bases between them. In DNA, the CDR3 is TGTGCCAGCTCACCTCAGGGTCAGGGGAACACTGAAGCTTTCTTT. Translated, it gives CASSPQGQGNTEAFF.

V is TRBV4-3 and J is TRBJ2-2, with 10 positions matching TRBD2. V was clipped by 4 bases and J by 5 bases; unmatched bases: 7. This CDR3 spans 16 amino acids. Germline CDR1 LGHNA, CDR2 YSLEER. The CDR3 sequence: CASSPTSGALTGELFF. The CDR3 DNA is TGCGCCAGCAGCCCTACTAGCGGGGCTTTAACCGGGGAGCTGTTTTTT.

The chain combines TRBV19 with TRBJ1-4; weak D call: TRBD1 (6 bases). The CDR3 is 15 amino acids. The germline V gene encodes CDR1 LNHDA and CDR2 SQIVND (reference sequence). Trimming removed 8 bases at V and 1 base at J, with 14 bases between. CDR3 loop: CASLPSGVTNEKLFF. CDR3 coding DNA: TGTGCCAGTCTCCCGTCAGGGGTAACTAATGAAAAACTGTTTTTT.

Concerning this clone itself: Relative to the germline gene, one junction end is altered; a read error may explain this. The chain is built from TRBV25-1 and TRBJ1-6; 7 bases agree with TRBD1. CDR1 is MGHDK and CDR2 is SYGVNS in the germline V gene. CDR3 length: 17 amino acids. The CDR3 is CASSERIGQALGSPPHF. The DNA for the CDR3 is TGTGCCAGCAGTGAGCGCATCGGACAGGCTCTCGGTTCACCCCCCCACTTT. Together with reference TRBV25-1 and TRBJ1-6, the CDR3 gives the full variable domain: EADIYQTPRYLVIGTGKKITLECSQTMGHDKMYWYQQDPGMELHLIHYSYGVNSTEKGDLSSESTVSRIRTEHFPLTLESARPSHTSQYLCASSERIGQALGSPPHFGNGTRLTVT.